This entry lists 4 T cell receptor beta chains sequenced from one sample in a study of blood T cell repertoires in COVID-19. Sequencing was performed with immunoSEQ multiplex PCR; in TCRdb, only in-frame clones are kept and a portion is missing. The table includes about 280,000 clones, 75% to 90% detected once. Sequencing used peripheral blood. Every receptor here comes from a woman aged 30 to 39 who had recovered from COVID-19.

This chain links TRBV11-1 with TRBJ2-7, with 8 bases identical to TRBD1. From germline, CDR1 is SGHAT and CDR2 FQDESV (reference sequence). The CDR3 spans 14 residues. With V trimmed by 7 bases and J by 2 bases, 7 bases remained unmatched. The CDR3 spells CASTKTGETYEQYF. CDR3 nucleotide sequence: TGTGCCAGCACCAAGACAGGGGAGACCTACGAGCAGTACTTC.

This clone was seen once. The genes are TRBV6-2 or TRBV6-3 and TRBJ2-1; the match to TRBD2 covers 7 bases. The CDR3 has 14 residues. V trimming: 0 bases; J trimming: 10 bases; junction bases outside the gene matches: 6. Germline V lookup: CDR1 MNHEY, CDR2 SVGEGT. Here the CDR3 DNA reads TGTGCCAGCAGTTACTCGGCGGGAGTGTCGGAGCAGTTCTTC. Encoded protein: CASSYSAGVSEQFF.

The chain links TRBV7-9 to TRBJ2-3, with 7 bases lining up with TRBD1. Germline V gene sequence: CDR1 SEHNR, CDR2 FQNEAQ (reference sequence). Trimming removed 5 bases from V and 2 bases from J; junction bases left unmatched: 4. This CDR3 contains 14 residues. The CDR3 DNA follows: TGTGCCAGCAGCCGGGACAGAAACACAGATACGCAGTATTTT. Its translation is CASSRDRNTDTQYF.

This sequence joins TRBV30 and TRBJ1-5; no firm D call. Germline V gene sequence: CDR1 GTSNPN, CDR2 SVGIG (reference sequence). There are 14 residues in the CDR3. The ends were cut back, 0 bases at V and 4 bases at J, with 10 bases in the middle. CDR3: CAWSVRTENQPQHF. The CDR3, as DNA: TGTGCCTGGAGTGTAAGGACTGAGAATCAGCCCCAGCATTTT.